This TCR beta chain was identified during a study of blood T cell repertoires in COVID-19 (dated by TCRdb to about 2020). General notes on the study: Samples covering the acute and convalescent phases of COVID-19 were provided by collaborators in the United States, Italy and Spain. The material from the prospective study consisted of cDNA or gDNA derived from T cells, B-cell-depleted T cells, or PBMCs. The dataset comprised deeply sampled blood TCRbeta repertoires from subjects exposed to, actively infected with, or recovered from COVID-19. A freely available public database, intended as a resource for researchers studying the immune response to SARS-CoV-2, is where the repertoires were released. The samples were drawn from the first 160 participants of the ongoing ImmuneRACE study and from 950 to 1,500 subjects provided by 6 global collaborators. The sample metadata nearly always contained a de-identified subject ID, COVID-19 status, age in years and sex. Where available, HLA class I and class II types were obtained from metadata supplied by the sample provider rather than from assay-based typing.

The immunoSEQ Assay, a bias-controlled multiplex PCR, was used to amplify TCRbeta CDR3 regions from genomic DNA. The study's own analysis went as follows. The number of nucleated cells in each sample was estimated from the amplification of reference gene primers within the assay. To quantify the absolute abundance of each unique TCRbeta CDR3 rearrangement, sequence reads were collapsed and filtered. For each sample, productive Simpson clonality was calculated as the square root of Simpson's diversity index over productive rearrangements. Held by TCRdb, this immuneACCESS table contains in-frame sequences only and omits some clones. Under half of the omission traces to an unresolved V gene where checked; the cause of the rest is unknown. V and J calls and clone size are copied from that table; D and trimming were computed from the DNA. The table for this sample lists more than 110,000 clones; around nine tenths of them were counted only once. Around 3.2% of the sample is held by the ten biggest clonotypes.

The collaborating institutions used their own protocols to collect whole blood in K2EDTA tubes. For TCRbeta analysis, collaborators shipped samples as frozen whole blood, isolated PBMCs, or DNA extracted from either of those sample types. Note on this clone: The antigen it binds to is not known. No per-base quality is available; no much larger clone lies one base away.

Study-level results and caveats: How much clinical and demographic metadata was included differed by source and by participant, and the metadata was provided uncurated.

The germline V gene (reference sequence) provides CDR1 MNHNY and CDR2 SVGAGI. Here V drops 6 bases and J drops 5 bases, and the junction holds 22 bases not matched to any gene. The CDR3 runs 20 residues from the cysteine to the phenylalanine. The CDR3 DNA has 60 bases and is translated from base 1. Sequencing input: peripheral blood. This clonotype was obtained from a man aged 55-75 years with active or convalescent COVID-19. The chain couples TRBV6-6 to TRBJ1-5, and TRBD1 aligns with 10 junction nucleotides. Here is the DNA: TGTGCCAGCAGCCCCGTTCCAGGACAGGGGGTTCCGGGAGCCTATCAGCCCCAGCATTTT. Translated, this is CASSPVPGQGVPGAYQPQHF.